This T cell receptor (beta chain) was sequenced during a study of response to subunit inactivated influenza vaccine. Each CDR3 protein gets one entry after TCRdb re-called the RT-PCR reads with MiXCR. The sample has fewer than 800,000 distinct CDR3 sequences; more than 15% are singletons. The germline V gene encodes CDR1 LNHNV and CDR2 YYDKDF (reference sequence). The length of the CDR3 is 15 residues. The ends were cut back, 0 bases at V and 4 bases at J, with 12 bases in the middle. Study-level findings and limits: With each seasonal influenza vaccination, the authors suggested, few new T cells are recruited.

Notes on this clonotype: What it recognizes is unknown.

This rearrangement joins TRBV15 to TRBJ1-2; no clear D gene. The TCR comes from a man between 45 and 60 years old who received an inactivated influenza vaccine. The specimen was PBMCs from blood, collected 11 to 12 days after vaccination. CDR3 residues: CATSRESAEPYGYTF. DNA of the CDR3: TGTGCCACCAGCAGAGAATCCGCAGAACCCTATGGCTACACCTTC.